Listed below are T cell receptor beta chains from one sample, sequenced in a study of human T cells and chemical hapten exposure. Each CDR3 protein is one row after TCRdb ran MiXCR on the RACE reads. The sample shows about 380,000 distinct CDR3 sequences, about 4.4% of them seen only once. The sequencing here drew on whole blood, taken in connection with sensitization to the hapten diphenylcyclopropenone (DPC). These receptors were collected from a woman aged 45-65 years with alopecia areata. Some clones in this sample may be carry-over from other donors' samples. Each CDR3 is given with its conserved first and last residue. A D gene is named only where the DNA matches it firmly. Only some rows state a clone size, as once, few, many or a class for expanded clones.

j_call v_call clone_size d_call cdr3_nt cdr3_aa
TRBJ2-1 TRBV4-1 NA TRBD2 TGCGCCAGCAGCCAAGAAGGCACTAGCGGGGGCAACAATGAGCAGTTCTTC CASSQEGTSGGNNEQFF
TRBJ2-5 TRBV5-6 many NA TGTGCCAGCAGCCGCAGTTGGCTGTCAGAGACCCAGTACTTC CASSRSWLSETQYF
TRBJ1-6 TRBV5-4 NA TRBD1 TGTGCCAGCAGCTTGCAGGACAGGGCTGGTTCACCCCTCCACTTT CASSLQDRAGSPLHF
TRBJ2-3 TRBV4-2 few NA TGTGCCAGCAGCCAAGATGATGGTTCTACAGATACGCAGTATTTT CASSQDDGSTDTQYF
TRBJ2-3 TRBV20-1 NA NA TGCAGTGCTAGCCCAGGGGATACGCAGTATTTT CSASPGDTQYF
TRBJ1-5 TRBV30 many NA TGTGCCTGGAGTGTACTGGGGGGAGGGCAGCCCCAGCATTTT CAWSVLGGGQPQHF
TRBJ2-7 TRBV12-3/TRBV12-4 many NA TGTGCCAGCAGTTTGAACAGAGTCTACGAGCAGTACTTC CASSLNRVYEQYF
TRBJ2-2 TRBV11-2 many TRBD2 TGTGCCAGCAGCTTAGCGGCGCTAGCGGGAGGCCCCACCGGGGAGCTGTTTTTT CASSLAALAGGPTGELFF
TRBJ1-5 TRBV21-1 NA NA TGTGCCAGCAACCATAGACAGCTCCTCAATCAGCCCCAGCATTTT CASNHRQLLNQPQHF
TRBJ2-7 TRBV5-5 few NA TGTGCCAGCAGCCTGGGACCGTCGAACTACGAGCAGTACTTC CASSLGPSNYEQYF
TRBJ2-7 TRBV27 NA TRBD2 TGTGCCAGCAGTCCTCAAGGACTAGCGGCTTACTACGAGCAGTACTTC CASSPQGLAAYYEQYF
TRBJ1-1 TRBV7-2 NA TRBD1 TGTGCCAGCAGAAGGGACAGGGGAAGCACTGAAGCTTTCTTT CASRRDRGSTEAFF
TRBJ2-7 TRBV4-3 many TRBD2 TGCGCCAGCAGCCAGGCCGGGACTACAAACGACGAGCAGTACTTC CASSQAGTTNDEQYF
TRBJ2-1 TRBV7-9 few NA TGTGCCAGCAGCTTATCTCAGGGTATAAACTACAATGAGCAGTTCTTC CASSLSQGINYNEQFF
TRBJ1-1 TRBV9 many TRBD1 TGTGCCAGCAGCGTCTTACAGGGGGCGGTCAACACTGAAGCTTTCTTT CASSVLQGAVNTEAFF
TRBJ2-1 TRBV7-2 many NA TGTGCCAGCAGCTTGGTAGCGTGGAATGAGCAGTTCTTC CASSLVAWNEQFF
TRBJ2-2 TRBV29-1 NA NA TGCAGCGCGACCCAGCTGAACACCGGGGAGCTGTTTTTT CSATQLNTGELFF
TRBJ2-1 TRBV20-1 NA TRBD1 TGCAGTGCTAGCGGGACAGATTGGAATGAGCAGTTCTTC CSASGTDWNEQFF
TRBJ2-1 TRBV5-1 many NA TGCGCCAGCAGCTTGGACAGGGTTGGGGGAGGTGAGCAGTTCTTC CASSLDRVGGGEQFF
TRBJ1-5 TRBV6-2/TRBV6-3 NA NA TGTGCCAGCAGGGCACCTGCGGGACGGAGTAGCAATCAGCCCCAGCATTTT CASRAPAGRSSNQPQHF
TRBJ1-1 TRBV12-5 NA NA TGTGCTAGTGGTTTAGCTCAAGGGACTGAAGCTTTCTTT CASGLAQGTEAFF
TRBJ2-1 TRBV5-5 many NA TGTGCCAGCAGCTCGCTTGGCCTTAGATACTCTGAGCAGTTCTTC CASSSLGLRYSEQFF
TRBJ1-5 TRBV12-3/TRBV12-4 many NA TGTGCCAGCAGTCAGACAGGTCAGCCCCAGCATTTT CASSQTGQPQHF
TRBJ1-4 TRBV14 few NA TGTGCCAGCAGCCAAGACTCCATGAGGGGGAATGAAAAACTGTTTTTT CASSQDSMRGNEKLFF
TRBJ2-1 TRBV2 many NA TGTGCCAGCAGTCCTCAGAATGAGCAGTTCTTC CASSPQNEQFF
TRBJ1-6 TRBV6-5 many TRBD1 TGTGCCAGCAGTTACGTCCGGGACAGGGTCCGGAATTCACCCCTCCACTTT CASSYVRDRVRNSPLHF
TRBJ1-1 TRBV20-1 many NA TGCAGTGCTAGAGATGCGCGGACCAGACTGAACACTGAAGCTTTCTTT CSARDARTRLNTEAFF
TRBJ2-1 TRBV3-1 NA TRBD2 TGTGCCAGCAGCCAAGAGTCAAGCGGGAGAAGTGAGCAGTTCTTC CASSQESSGRSEQFF
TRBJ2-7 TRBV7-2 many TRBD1 TGTGCCAGCAGCTACCCGGGACAGGGAAAGTACGAGCAGTACTTC CASSYPGQGKYEQYF
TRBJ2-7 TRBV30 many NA TGTGCCTGGAGGGCCTCGGGGCGAGCTACCGAGCAGTACTTC CAWRASGRATEQYF
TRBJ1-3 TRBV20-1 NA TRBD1 TGCAGTGCATCCCGACAGGGACCTGGAAACACCATATATTTT CSASRQGPGNTIYF
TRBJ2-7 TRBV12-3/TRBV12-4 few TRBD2 TGTGCCAGCAGTCCCCCCTTCCCTAGCGGGAGTAGATACGAGCAGTACTTC CASSPPFPSGSRYEQYF
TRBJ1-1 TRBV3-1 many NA TGTGCCAGCAGCTATTTGAGGTTCCACACTGAAGCTTTCTTT CASSYLRFHTEAFF
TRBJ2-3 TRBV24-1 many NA TGTGCCACCAGTGACCCCCTAGCGGATACGCAGTATTTT CATSDPLADTQYF
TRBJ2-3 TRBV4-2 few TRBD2 TGTGCCAGCAGCCGATCCTCCCACGCGGGGGGGGGGAATACGCAGTATTTT CASSRSSHAGGGNTQYF
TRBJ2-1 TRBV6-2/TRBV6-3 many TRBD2 TGTGCCAGCAGCCTCAGGGGAGCGGGGGGCTACAATGAGCAGTTCTTC CASSLRGAGGYNEQFF
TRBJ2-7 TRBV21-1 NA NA TGTGCCAGCAGCAAAGTGTCCGGAGGACTACGGGAGCAGTACTTC CASSKVSGGLREQYF
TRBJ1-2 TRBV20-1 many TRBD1 TGCAGTGCTAGCGAAACCGGGACAGGGGGCTTTGGCTACACCTTC CSASETGTGGFGYTF
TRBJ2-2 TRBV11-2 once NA TGTGCCAGCAGCTTAGCAAGGTCAGCGAACACCGGGGAGCTGTTTTTT CASSLARSANTGELFF
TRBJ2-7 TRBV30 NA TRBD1 TGTGCCTGGAGCTCCGGGACAGGCGTCTCCTACGAGCAATACTTC CAWSSGTGVSYEQYF
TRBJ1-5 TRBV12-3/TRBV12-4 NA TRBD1 TGTGCCAGCGGACCCTACAGGGGCGGTCAGCCCCAGCATTTT CASGPYRGGQPQHF
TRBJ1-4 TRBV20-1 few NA TGCAGTGCATCTGAGGGGTCTACAACTAATGAAAAACTGTTTTTT CSASEGSTTNEKLFF
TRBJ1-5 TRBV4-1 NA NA TGCGCCAGCAGCCAAGTGGGCCGGGGGGCCAATCAGCCCCAGCATTTT CASSQVGRGANQPQHF
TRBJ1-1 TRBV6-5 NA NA TGTGCCAGCAGTTACTCGATTGGTGGATCCGTGGCTTTCTTT CASSYSIGGSVAFF
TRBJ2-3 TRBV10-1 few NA TGCGCCAGCAGTGAGACCTTAGGGACCGGCGCAGATACGCAGTATTTT CASSETLGTGADTQYF
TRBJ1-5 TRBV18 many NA TGTGCCAGCTCACCAGGGGGCCCGAGCAATCAGCCCCAGCATTTT CASSPGGPSNQPQHF
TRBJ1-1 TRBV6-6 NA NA TGTGCCAGCAGCCCTGGACTAAGCCCTGAAGCTTTCTTT CASSPGLSPEAFF
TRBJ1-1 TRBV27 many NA TGTGCCAGCAGTACAGGGTCGACTGAAGCTTTCTTT CASSTGSTEAFF
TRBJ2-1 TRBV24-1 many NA TGTGCCACCAGTGAACCCCCCGGGGATGAGCAGTTCTTC CATSEPPGDEQFF
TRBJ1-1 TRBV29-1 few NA TGCAGCGTTAACTTTGCCCGGGACACTGAAGCTTTCTTT CSVNFARDTEAFF
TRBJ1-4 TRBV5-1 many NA TGCGCCAGCAGCGACGGTACAACTAATGAAAAACTGTTTTTT CASSDGTTNEKLFF
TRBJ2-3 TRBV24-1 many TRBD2 TGTGCCACCTCGAAGACTAGCGGGGGACTCACCGATACGCAGTATTTT CATSKTSGGLTDTQYF
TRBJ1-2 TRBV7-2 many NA TGTGCCAGCAGCACATCCTCTTGGACAGCATATGGCTACACCTTC CASSTSSWTAYGYTF
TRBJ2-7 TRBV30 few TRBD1 TGTGCCTGGAGCCGCGGACAGGGACGCGACGAGCAGTACTTC CAWSRGQGRDEQYF
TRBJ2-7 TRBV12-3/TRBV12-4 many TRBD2 TGTGCCAGCAGCACTATAGCGGGAGGCCCTTACGAGCAGTACTTC CASSTIAGGPYEQYF
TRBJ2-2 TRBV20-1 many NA TGCAGTGCTGCCCGCTTCACCGGGGAGCTGTTTTTT CSAARFTGELFF